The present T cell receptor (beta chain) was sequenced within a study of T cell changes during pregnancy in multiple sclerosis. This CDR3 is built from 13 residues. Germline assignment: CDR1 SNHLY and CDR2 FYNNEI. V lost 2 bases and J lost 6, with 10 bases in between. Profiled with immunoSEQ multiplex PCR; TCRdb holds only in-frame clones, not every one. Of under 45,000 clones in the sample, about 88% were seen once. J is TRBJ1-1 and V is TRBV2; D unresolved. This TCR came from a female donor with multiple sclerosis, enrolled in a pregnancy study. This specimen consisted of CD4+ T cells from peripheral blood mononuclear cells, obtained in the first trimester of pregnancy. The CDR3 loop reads CASSESGRPEAFF. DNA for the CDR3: TGTGCCAGCAGTGAATCAGGTCGGCCTGAAGCTTTCTTT.